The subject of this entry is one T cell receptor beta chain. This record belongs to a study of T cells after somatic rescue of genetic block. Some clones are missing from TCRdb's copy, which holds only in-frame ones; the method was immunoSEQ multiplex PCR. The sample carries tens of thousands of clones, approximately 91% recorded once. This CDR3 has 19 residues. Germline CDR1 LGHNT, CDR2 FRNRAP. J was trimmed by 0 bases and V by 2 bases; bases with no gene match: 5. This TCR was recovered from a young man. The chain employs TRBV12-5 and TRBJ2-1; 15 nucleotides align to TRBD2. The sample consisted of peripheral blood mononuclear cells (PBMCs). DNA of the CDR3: TGTGCTAGTGGTTTGTTTGGACTAGCGGGGGGGGCCTCCTACAATGAGCAGTTCTTC. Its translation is CASGLFGLAGGASYNEQFF.